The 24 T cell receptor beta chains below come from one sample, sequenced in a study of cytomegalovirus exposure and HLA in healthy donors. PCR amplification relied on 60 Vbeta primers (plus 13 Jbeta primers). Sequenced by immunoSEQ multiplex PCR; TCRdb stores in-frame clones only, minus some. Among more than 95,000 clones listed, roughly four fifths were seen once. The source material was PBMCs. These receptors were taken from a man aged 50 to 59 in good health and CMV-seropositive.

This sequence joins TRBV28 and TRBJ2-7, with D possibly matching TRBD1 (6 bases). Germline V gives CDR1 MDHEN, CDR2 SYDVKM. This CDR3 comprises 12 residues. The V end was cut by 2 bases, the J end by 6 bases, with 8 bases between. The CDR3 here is CASSLQGSEQYF. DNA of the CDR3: TGTGCCAGCAGTTTACAGGGGAGCGAGCAGTACTTC.

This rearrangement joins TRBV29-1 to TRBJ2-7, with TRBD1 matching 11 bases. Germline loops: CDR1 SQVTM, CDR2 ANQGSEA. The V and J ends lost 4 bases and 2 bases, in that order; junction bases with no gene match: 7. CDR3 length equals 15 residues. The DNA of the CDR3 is TGCAGCGTTGTGGGGGACAGGGGGTATGCCTACGAGCAGTACTTC. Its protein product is CSVVGDRGYAYEQYF.

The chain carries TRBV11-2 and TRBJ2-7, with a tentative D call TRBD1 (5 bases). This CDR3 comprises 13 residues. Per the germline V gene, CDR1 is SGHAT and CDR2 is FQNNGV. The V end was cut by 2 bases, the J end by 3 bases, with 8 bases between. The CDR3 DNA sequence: TGTGCCAGCAGCTTAAGGGGTAGCTACGAGCAGTACTTC. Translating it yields CASSLRGSYEQYF. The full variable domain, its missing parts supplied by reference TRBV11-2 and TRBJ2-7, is EAGVAQSPRYKIIEKRQSVAFWCNPISGHATLYWYQQILGQGPKLLIQFQNNGVVDDSQLPKDRFSAERLKGVDSTLKIQPAKLEDSAVYLCASSLRGSYEQYFGPGTRLTVT.

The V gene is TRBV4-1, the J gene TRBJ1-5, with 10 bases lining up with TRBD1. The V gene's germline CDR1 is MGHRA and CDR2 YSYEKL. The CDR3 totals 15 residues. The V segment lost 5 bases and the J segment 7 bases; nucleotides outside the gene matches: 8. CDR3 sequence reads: CASSIDRGREQPQHF. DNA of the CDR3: TGCGCCAGCAGCATCGACAGGGGGCGGGAACAGCCCCAGCATTTT.

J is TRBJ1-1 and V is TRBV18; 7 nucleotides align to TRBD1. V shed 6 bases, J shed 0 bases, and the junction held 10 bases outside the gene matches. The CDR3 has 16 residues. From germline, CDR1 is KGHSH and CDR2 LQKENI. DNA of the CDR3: TGTGCCAGCTCCCAGCTAATAACAGGGGTGAACACTGAAGCTTTCTTT. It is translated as CASSQLITGVNTEAFF. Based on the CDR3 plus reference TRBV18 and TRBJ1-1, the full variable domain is NAGVMQNPRHLVRRRGQEARLRCSPMKGHSHVYWYRQLPEEGLKFMVYLQKENIIDESGMPKERFSAEFPKEGPSILRIQQVVRGDSAAYFCASSQLITGVNTEAFFGQGTRLTVV.

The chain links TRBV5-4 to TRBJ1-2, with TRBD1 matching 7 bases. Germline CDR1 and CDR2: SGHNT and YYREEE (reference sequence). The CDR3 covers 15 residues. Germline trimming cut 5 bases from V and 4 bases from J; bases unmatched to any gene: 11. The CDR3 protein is CASRHGTDPLYGYTF. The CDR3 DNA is TGTGCCAGCAGACATGGGACAGATCCTCTCTATGGCTACACCTTC. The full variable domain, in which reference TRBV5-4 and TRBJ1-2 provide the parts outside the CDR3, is ETGVTQSPTHLIKTRGQQVTLRCSSQSGHNTVSWYQQALGQGPQFIFQYYREEENGRGNFPPRFSGLQFPNYSSELNVNALELDDSALYLCASRHGTDPLYGYTFGSGTRLTVV.

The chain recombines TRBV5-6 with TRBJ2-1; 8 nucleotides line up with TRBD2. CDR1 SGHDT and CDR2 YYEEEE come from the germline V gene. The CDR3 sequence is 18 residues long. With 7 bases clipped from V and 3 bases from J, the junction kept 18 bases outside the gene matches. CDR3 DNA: TGTGCCAGCTCCGATACGCGGCCGCGGGGGGCCATCTACAATGAGCAGTTCTTC. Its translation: CASSDTRPRGAIYNEQFF.

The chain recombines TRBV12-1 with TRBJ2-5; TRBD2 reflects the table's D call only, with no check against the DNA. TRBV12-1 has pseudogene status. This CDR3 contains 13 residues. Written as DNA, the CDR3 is TGTGCCAGCAGCTTTGGACTCCAAGAGACCCAGTACTTC. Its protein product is CASSFGLQETQYF.

Written as DNA, the CDR3 is TGTGCCACCAGCAGCCCCGGTGAGGAAAAACTGTTTTTT. Translating gives CATSSPGEEKLFF. The chain has TRBV15 and TRBJ1-4; D is undetermined. This CDR3 is 13 amino acids long. Germline V gene sequence: CDR1 LNHNV, CDR2 YYDKDF (reference sequence). Trimming removed 3 bases from V and 8 bases from J, with 10 bases in between.

The CDR3 sequence: CASSYSAPYNQPQHF. CDR3 nucleotides: TGTGCCAGCAGTTACTCGGCTCCATACAATCAGCCCCAGCATTTT. The chain recombines TRBV6-5 with TRBJ1-5, with D uncertain. There are 15 residues in the CDR3. V lost 0 bases, J lost 3 bases, and 9 bases lay in between. Germline values: CDR1 MNHEY, CDR2 SVGAGI.

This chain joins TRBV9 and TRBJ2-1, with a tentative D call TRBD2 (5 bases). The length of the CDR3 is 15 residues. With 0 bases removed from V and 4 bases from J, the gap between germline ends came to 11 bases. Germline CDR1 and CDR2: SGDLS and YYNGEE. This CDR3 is CASSVGGSGYNEQFF. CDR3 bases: TGTGCCAGCAGCGTAGGAGGGAGTGGGTACAATGAGCAGTTCTTC.

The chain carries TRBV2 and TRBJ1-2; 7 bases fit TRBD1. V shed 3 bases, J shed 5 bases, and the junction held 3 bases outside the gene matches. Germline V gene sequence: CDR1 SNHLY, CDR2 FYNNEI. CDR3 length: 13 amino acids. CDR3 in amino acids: CASSETGSYGYTF. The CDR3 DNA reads TGTGCCAGCAGTGAGACAGGGTCATATGGCTACACCTTC.

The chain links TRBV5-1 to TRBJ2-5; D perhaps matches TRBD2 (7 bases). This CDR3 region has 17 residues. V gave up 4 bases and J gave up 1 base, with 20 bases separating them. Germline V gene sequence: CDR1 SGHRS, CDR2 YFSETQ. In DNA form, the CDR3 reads TGCGCCAGCAGCCAAACCACCGGGGGGCGCCTCCAAGAGACCCAGTACTTC. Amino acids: CASSQTTGGRLQETQYF.

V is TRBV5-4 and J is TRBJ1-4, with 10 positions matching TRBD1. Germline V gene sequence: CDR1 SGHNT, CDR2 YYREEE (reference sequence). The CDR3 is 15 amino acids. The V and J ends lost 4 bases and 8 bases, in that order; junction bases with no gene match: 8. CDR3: CASSRTTGGREKLFF. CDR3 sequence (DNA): TGTGCCAGCAGCCGCACGACAGGGGGCCGGGAAAAACTGTTTTTT. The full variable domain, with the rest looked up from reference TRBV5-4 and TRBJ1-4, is ETGVTQSPTHLIKTRGQQVTLRCSSQSGHNTVSWYQQALGQGPQFIFQYYREEENGRGNFPPRFSGLQFPNYSSELNVNALELDDSALYLCASSRTTGGREKLFFGSGTQLSVL.

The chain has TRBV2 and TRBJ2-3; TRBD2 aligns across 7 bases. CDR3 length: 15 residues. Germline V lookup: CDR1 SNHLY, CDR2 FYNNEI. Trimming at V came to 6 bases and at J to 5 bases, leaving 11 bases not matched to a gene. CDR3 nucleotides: TGTGCCAGCAGCCCGGGCGGGGGATTCGGAGATACGCAGTATTTT. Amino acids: CASSPGGGFGDTQYF.

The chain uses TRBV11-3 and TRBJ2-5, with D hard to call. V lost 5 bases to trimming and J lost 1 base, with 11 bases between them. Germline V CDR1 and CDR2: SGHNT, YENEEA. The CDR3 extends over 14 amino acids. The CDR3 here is CASSPNWAQETQYF. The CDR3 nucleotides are TGTGCCAGCAGCCCCAACTGGGCCCAAGAGACCCAGTACTTC.

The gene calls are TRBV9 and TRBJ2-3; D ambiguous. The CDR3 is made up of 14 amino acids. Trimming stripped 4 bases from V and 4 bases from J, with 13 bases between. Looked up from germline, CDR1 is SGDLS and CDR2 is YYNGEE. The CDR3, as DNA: TGTGCCAGCAGCACCCGTAGTACAGCAGATACGCAGTATTTT. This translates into CASSTRSTADTQYF.

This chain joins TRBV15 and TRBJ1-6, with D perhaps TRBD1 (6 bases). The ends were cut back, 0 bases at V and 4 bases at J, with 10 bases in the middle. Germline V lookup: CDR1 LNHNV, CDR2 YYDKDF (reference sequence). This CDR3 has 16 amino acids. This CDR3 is CATSRDLQGYNSPLHF. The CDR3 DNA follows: TGTGCCACCAGCAGAGATTTGCAGGGGTATAATTCACCCCTCCACTTT.

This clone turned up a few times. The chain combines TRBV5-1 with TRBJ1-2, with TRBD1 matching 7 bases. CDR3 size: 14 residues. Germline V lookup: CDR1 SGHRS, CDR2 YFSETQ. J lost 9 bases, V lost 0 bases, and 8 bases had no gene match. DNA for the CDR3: TGCGCCAGCAGCTTGGATACAGGGGTAACGAGCTACACCTTC. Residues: CASSLDTGVTSYTF.

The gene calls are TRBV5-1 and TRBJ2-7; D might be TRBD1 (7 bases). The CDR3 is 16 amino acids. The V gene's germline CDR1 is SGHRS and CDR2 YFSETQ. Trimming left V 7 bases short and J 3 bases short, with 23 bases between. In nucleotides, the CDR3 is TGCGCCAGCGGCCCGAGGAGGGACAGTGGATACTACGAGCAGTACTTC. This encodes CASGPRRDSGYYEQYF.

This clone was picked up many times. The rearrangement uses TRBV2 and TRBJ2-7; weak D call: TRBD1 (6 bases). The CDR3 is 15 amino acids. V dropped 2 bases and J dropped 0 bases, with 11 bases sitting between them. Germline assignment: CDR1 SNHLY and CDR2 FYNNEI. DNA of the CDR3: TGTGCCAGCAGTGAAACGGCGGACAGCTCCTACGAGCAGTACTTC. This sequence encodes CASSETADSSYEQYF.

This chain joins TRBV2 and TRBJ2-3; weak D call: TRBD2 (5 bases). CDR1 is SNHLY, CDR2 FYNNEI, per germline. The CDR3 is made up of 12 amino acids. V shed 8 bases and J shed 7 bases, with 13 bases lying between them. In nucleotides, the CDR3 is TGTGCCAGCCTTGAGGCCGGGAATACGCAGTATTTT. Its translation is CASLEAGNTQYF.

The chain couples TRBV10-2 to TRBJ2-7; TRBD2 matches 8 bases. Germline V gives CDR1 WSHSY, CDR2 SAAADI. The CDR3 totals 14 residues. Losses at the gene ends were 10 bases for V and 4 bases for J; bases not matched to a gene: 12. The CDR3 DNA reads TGCGCCACCGACGGGAGAGTAGCGGGGTACGAGCAGTACTTC. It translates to CATDGRVAGYEQYF.

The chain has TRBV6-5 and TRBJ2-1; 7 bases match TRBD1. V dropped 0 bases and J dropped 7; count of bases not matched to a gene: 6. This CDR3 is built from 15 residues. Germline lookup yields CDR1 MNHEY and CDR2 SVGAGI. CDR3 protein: CASSYSAGTVNEQFF. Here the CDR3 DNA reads TGTGCCAGCAGTTACTCAGCCGGGACAGTTAATGAGCAGTTCTTC.